This entry describes one T cell receptor (beta chain). This specimen comes from a study of blood T cell repertoires in COVID-19. For the study at large: Samples taken during acute and convalescent COVID-19 were collected in the United States, Italy and Spain. T cells, B-cell-depleted T cells, or PBMCs provided the cDNA or gDNA that served as material.

Source study methods: By means of reference gene primer amplification, nucleated cell counts were estimated. Data came from immunoSEQ multiplex PCR; TCRdb stores just in-frame clones and leaves some out. V and J calls and clone size are given by that table; D and trimming were obtained from the DNA. Of about 290,000 clones in the sample, about 85% were seen once. V was pared by 0 bases and J by 1 base, with 9 bases of the junction left unmatched. The CDR3 contains 17 residues. Looked up from germline, CDR1 is SGHVS and CDR2 is FQNEAQ. The gene calls are TRBV7-8 and TRBJ2-7; TRBD2 matches at 7 bases. The receptor's source is a woman between 50 and 59 years old with active or convalescent COVID-19. Sequencing input: peripheral blood. The DNA for the CDR3 is TGTGCCAGCAGCTTAGCGCTGGGCGGGAGTGGGTCCTACGAGCAGTACTTC. This encodes CASSLALGGSGSYEQYF.